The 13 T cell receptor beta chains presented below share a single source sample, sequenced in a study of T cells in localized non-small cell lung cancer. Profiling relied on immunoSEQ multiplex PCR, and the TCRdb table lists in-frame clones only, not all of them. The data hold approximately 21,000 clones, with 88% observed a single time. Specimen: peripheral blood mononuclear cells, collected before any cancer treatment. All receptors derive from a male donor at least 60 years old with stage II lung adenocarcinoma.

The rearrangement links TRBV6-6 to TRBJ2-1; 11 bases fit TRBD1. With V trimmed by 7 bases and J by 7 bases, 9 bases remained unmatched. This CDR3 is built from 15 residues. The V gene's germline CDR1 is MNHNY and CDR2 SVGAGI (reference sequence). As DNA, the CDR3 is TGTGCCAGCACAAAGGACAGGGGGCGTCGGAATGAGCAGTTCTTC. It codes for CASTKDRGRRNEQFF.

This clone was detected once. CDR3 residues: CASTPQGGLNYGYTF. The CDR3 DNA reads as TGTGCCAGCACTCCCCAGGGGGGGCTCAACTATGGCTACACCTTC. The genes are TRBV19 and TRBJ1-2, with 7 positions matching TRBD1. With 9 bases clipped from V and 2 bases from J, the junction kept 12 bases outside the gene matches. The germline V gene encodes CDR1 LNHDA and CDR2 SQIVND (reference sequence). This CDR3 has 15 residues.

Here the CDR3 reads CSARERGQQYF. The CDR3 region has the DNA TGCAGTGCTAGAGAACGGGGCCAGCAGTACTTC. The chain is built from TRBV20-1 and TRBJ2-7; D may match TRBD1 or TRBD2 (5 bases each). Germline-derived CDR1 and CDR2 are DFQATT and SNEGSKA (reference sequence). The CDR3 is 11 residues long. Trimming left V 0 bases short and J 8 bases short, with 8 bases between.

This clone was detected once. DNA for the CDR3: TGTGCCAGCAGTGAAGTTACGGGATTTGGGATTGGTGAGCAGTTCTTC. Protein sequence: CASSEVTGFGIGEQFF. The chain joins TRBV6-1 to TRBJ2-1; tentatively, D is TRBD2 (5 bases). The CDR3 runs 16 residues. The V gene lost 1 base and the J gene lost 9 bases, with 19 bases spanning the gap. The germline V gene encodes CDR1 MNHNS and CDR2 SASEGT.

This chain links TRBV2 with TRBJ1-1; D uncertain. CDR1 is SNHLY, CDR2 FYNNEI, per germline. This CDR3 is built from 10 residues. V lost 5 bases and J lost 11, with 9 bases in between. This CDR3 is CASSRNMAFF. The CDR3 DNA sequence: TGTGCCAGCAGTCGAAACATGGCTTTCTTT. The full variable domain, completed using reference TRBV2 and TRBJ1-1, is EPEVTQTPSHQVTQMGQEVILRCVPISNHLYFYWYRQILGQKVEFLVSFYNNEISEKSEIFDDQFSVERPDGSNFTLKIRSTKLEDSAMYFCASSRNMAFFGQGTRLTVV.

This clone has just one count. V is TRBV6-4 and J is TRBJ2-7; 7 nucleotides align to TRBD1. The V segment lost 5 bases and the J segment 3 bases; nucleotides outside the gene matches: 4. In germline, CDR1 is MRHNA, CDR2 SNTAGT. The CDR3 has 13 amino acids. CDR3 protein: CASSSGQDYEQYF. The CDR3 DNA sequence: TGTGCCAGCAGTTCCGGACAGGACTACGAGCAGTACTTC.

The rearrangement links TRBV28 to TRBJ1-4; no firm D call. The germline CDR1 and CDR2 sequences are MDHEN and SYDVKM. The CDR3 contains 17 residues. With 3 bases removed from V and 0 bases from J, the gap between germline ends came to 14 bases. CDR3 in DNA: TGTGCCAGCAGTTTGGGCAGGTTTCCCTCAACTAATGAAAAACTGTTTTTT. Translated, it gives CASSLGRFPSTNEKLFF. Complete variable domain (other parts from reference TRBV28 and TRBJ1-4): DVKVTQSSRYLVKRTGEKVFLECVQDMDHENMFWYRQDPGLGLRLIYFSYDVKMKEKGDIPEGYSVSREKKERFSLILESASTNQTSMYLCASSLGRFPSTNEKLFFGSGTQLSVL.

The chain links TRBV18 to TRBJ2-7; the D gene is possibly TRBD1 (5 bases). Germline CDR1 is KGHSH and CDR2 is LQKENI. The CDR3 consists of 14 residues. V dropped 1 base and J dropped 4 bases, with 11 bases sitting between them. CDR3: CASSPQLRTYEQYF. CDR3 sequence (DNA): TGTGCCAGCTCACCACAGTTAAGGACATACGAGCAGTACTTC.

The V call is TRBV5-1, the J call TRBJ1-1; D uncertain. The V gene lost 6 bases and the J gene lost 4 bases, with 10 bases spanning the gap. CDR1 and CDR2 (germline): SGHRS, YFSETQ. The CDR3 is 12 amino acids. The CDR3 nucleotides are TGCGCCAGCAAGAGGGAGGGCACTGAAGCTTTCTTT. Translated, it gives CASKREGTEAFF. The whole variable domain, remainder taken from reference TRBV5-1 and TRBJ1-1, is KAGVTQTPRYLIKTRGQQVTLSCSPISGHRSVSWYQQTPGQGLQFLFEYFSETQRNKGNFPGRFSGRQFSNSRSEMNVSTLELGDSALYLCASKREGTEAFFGQGTRLTVV.

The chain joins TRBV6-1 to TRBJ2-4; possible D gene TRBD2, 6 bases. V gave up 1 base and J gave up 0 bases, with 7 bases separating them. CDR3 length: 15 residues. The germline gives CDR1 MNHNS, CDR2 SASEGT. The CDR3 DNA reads TGTGCCAGCAGTGAAGAGGGACTAGCCAAAAACATTCAGTACTTC. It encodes CASSEEGLAKNIQYF.

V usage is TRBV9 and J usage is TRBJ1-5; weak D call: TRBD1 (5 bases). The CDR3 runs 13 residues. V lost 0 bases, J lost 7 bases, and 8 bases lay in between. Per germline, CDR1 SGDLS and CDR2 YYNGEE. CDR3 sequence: CASSVDGGQPQHF. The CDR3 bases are TGTGCCAGCAGCGTAGATGGGGGACAGCCCCAGCATTTT.

The CDR3 coding sequence is TGTGCCAGCAGCGAAAGGGGCCCAAGTGGGAGTAGGCACGAGCAGTACTTC. This encodes CASSERGPSGSRHEQYF. The rearrangement joins TRBV13 to TRBJ2-7; either TRBD1 or TRBD2 may supply D (5 bases each). The germline gives CDR1 PRHDT, CDR2 FYEKMQ (reference sequence). Trimming shortened V by 5 bases and J by 5 bases, and 25 bases separated the two germline ends. This CDR3 has 17 amino acids.

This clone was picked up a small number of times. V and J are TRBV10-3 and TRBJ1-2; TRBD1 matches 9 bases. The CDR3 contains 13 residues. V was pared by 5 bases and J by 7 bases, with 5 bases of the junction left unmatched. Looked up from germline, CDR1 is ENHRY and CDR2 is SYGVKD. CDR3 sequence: CAISTGTGFGYTF. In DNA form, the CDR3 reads TGTGCCATCAGTACCGGGACAGGGTTTGGCTACACCTTC.